This entry describes one T cell receptor (beta chain). This clonotype was recorded many times. The clone's antigen remains unknown. No qualities accompany the bases; no much larger clone lies one base away. The trim is 1 base for V and 9 bases for J, with a gap of 10 bases between the germline ends. CDR1 is given as LNHDA and CDR2 as SQIVND, both from the germline V gene (reference sequence). Spanning cysteine to phenylalanine, the CDR3 consists of 13 amino acids. Of all the DNA, just the CDR3 is kept, 39 bases in frame from base 1. The sequencer listed for this sample is Illumina HiSeq 1500. The raw public reads went through TCRdb reprocessing: fastp at Q25, MiXCR clone calling, in-frame beta chains kept. One record per CDR3 amino acid sequence lists the most common genes and DNA. This sample holds fewer than 550,000 distinct CDR3 sequences; more than 15% were observed only once. Together, the top ten hold about 24% of the sample.

This sample stems from a study of T cell repertoires in cytomegalovirus infection (dated by TCRdb to about 2019). Regarding the study in general: The HLA type of each donor mattered for the analysis, because public TCR beta signatures pointed to carriage of CMV infection along with the matching HLA type. Results the study describes overall, beyond this receptor: Carriers of CMV infection plus the relevant HLA type were discriminated by the cumulative frequency of public TCR beta family members in the study cohort and in an independent approximately 360-donor cohort. The ex vivo response was dominated by HLA-C-restricted CMV-specific TCR beta clonotypes, which also provided the single most frequent clonotype in two of eight donors.

The sequence was collected from a human donor in good health (CMV status not recorded). Some clones in this sample may be carry-over from other donors' samples. The V and J genes are TRBV19 and TRBJ2-1; the D segment could be TRBD1, given 6 matching bases. Input material: CD8+ T cells from PBMCs. In nucleotide form, the sequence is TGTGCCAGTAGTATAGCCTCAGGGGCTGAGCAGTTCTTC. Translated, this gives CASSIASGAEQFF.